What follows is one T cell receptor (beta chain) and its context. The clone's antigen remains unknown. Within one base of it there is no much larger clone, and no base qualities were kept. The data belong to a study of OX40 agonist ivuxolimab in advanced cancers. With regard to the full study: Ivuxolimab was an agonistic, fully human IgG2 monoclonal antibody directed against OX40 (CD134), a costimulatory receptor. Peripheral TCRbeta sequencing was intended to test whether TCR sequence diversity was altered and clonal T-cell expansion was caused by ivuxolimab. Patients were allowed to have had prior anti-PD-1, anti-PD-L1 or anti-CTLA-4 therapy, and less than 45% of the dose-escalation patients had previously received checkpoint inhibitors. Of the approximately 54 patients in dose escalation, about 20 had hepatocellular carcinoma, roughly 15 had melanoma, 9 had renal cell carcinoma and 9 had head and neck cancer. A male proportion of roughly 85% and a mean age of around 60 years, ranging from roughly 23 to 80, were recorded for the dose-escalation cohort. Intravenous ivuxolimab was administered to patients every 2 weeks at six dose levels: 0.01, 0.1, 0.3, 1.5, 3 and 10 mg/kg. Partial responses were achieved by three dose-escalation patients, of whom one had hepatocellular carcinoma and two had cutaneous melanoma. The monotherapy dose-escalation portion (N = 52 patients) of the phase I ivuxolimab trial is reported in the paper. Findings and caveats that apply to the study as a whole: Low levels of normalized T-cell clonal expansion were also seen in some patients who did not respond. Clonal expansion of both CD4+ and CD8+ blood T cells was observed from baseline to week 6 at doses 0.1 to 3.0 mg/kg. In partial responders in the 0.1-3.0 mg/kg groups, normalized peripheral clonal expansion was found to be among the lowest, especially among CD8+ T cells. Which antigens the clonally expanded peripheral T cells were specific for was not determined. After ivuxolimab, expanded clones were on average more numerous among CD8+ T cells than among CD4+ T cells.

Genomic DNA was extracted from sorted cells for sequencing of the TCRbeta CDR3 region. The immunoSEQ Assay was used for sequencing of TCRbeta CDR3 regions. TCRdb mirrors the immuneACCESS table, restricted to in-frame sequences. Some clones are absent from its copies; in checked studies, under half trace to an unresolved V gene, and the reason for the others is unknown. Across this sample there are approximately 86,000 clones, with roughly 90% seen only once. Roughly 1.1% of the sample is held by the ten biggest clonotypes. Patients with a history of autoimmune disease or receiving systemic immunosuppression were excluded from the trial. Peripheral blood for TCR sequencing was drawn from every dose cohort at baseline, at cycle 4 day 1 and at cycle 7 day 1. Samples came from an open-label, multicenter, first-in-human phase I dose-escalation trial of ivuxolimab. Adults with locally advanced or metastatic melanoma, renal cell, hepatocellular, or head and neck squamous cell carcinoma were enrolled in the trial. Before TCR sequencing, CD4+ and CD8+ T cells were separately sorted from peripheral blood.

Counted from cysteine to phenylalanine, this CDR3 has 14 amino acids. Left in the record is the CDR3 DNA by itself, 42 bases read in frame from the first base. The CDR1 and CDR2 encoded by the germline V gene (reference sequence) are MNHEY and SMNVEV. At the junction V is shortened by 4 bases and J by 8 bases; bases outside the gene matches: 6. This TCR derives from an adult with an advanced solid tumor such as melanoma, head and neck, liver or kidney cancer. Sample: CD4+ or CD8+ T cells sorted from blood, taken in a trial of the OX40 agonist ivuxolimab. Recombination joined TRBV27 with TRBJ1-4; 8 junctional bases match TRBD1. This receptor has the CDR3 CASSSNSGGEKLFF. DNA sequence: TGTGCCAGCAGTTCCAATTCAGGGGGCGAAAAACTGTTTTTT.